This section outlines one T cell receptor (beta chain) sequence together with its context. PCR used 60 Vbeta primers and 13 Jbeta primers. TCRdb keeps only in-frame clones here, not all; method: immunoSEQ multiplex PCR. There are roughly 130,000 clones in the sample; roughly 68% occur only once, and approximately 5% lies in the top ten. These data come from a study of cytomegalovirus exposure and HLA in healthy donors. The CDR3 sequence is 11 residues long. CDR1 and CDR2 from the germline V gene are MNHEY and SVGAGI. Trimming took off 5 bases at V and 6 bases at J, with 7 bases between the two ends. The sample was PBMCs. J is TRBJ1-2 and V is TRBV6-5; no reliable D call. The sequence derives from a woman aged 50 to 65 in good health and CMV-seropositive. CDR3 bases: TGTGCCAGCAGTGCCCGAGATGGCTACACCTTC. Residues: CASSARDGYTF.